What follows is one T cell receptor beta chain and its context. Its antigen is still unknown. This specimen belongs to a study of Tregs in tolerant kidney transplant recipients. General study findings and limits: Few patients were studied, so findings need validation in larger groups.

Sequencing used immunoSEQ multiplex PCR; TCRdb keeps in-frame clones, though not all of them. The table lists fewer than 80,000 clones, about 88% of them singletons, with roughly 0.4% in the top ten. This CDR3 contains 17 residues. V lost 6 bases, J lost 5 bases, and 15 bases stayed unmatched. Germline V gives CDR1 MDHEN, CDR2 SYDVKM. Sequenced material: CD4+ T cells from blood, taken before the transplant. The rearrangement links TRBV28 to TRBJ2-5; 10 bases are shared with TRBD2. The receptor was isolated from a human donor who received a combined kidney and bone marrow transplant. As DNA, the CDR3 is TGTGCCAGCAGCTCCCTGGGACTAGCGACGTCAGGGGAGACCCAGTACTTC. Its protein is CASSSLGLATSGETQYF.